The TCR beta chain described here comes from a study of identical twins. Study-level results: A partial confounding effect on zero-insertion analyses could come from invariant MAIT and iNKT cells.

Turning to this clonotype: Its antigen is unidentified.

One entry per CDR3 protein, called by TCRdb with MiXCR from the 5' RACE reads. This table holds 700,000 or so distinct CDR3 sequences, about 20% found once. Unmatched junction bases numbered 10, after V lost 0 bases and J lost 2 bases. The CDR3 consists of 19 residues. Germline-derived CDR1 and CDR2 are SGHRS and YFSETQ. There were only healthy Caucasians among the donors. In addition, the sample was reused for a study of T cells expressing NK-cell markers. According to that study: A handful of donors carried dominant NKG2C+ clonotypes that made up roughly 1.0-7.0% of their CD8+ T cells. The CD3+CD56-NKG2C+ fraction of several donors was likewise dominated by these clonotypes.

The chain uses TRBV5-1 and TRBJ2-5, with 13 positions matching TRBD2. Material for sequencing was PBMCs. The clonotype originates from a woman aged 18 to 35 in good health. The CDR3 loop reads CASSLARGLAGDVQETQYF. The CDR3 DNA reads as TGCGCCAGCAGCTTGGCCCGAGGACTAGCGGGGGATGTACAAGAGACCCAGTACTTC.